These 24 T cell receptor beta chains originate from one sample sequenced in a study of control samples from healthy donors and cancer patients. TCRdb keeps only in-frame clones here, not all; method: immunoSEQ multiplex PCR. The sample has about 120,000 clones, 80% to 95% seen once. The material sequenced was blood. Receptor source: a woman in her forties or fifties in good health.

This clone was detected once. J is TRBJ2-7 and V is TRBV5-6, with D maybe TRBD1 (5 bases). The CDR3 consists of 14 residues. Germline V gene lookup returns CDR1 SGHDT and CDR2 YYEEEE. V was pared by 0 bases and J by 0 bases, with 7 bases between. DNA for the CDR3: TGTGCCAGCAGCTTGGCCAGGGACTCCTACGAGCAGTACTTC. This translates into CASSLARDSYEQYF.

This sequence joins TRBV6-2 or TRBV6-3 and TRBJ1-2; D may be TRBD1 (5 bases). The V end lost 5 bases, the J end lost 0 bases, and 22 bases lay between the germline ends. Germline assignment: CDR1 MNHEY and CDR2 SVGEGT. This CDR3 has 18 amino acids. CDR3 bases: TGTGCCAGCAGTGGGCCCATGAATGGGGGGTTAGCTAACTATGGCTACACCTTC. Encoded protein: CASSGPMNGGLANYGYTF.

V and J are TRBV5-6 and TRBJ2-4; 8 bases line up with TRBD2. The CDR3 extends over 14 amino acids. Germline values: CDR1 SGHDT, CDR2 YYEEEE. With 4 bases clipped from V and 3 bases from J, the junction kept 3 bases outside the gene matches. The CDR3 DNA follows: TGTGCCAGCAGCCCGGGGACTAGCAAAAACATTCAGTACTTC. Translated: CASSPGTSKNIQYF.

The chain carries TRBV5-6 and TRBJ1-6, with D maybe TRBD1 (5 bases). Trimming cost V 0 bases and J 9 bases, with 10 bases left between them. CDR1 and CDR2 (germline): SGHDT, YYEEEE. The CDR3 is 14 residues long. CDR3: CASSLGGGGSPLHF. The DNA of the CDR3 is TGTGCCAGCAGCTTGGGCGGGGGAGGTTCACCCCTCCACTTT.

The CDR3 coding sequence is TGTGCCAGCAGCCCCAGGAGGGGAATCAGTGAAAAACTGTTTTTT. Protein product: CASSPRRGISEKLFF. V and J are TRBV3-1 (or the pseudogene TRBV3-2) and TRBJ1-4; maybe TRBD1 (5 bases). CDR3 size: 15 residues. V was trimmed by 4 bases and J by 7 bases, leaving 16 bases between them. Germline V gene lookup returns CDR1 LGHDT and CDR2 YNNKEL (reference sequence).

CDR3 in amino acids: CASRDVGLAGDGSYEQYF. The CDR3 DNA sequence: TGTGCCAGTCGGGACGTGGGACTAGCGGGAGATGGGTCCTACGAGCAGTACTTC. The chain links TRBV19 to TRBJ2-7; 14 positions agree with TRBD2. CDR3 length: 18 amino acids. Germline V lookup: CDR1 LNHDA, CDR2 SQIVND (reference sequence). V dropped 8 bases and J dropped 1; count of bases not matched to a gene: 13.

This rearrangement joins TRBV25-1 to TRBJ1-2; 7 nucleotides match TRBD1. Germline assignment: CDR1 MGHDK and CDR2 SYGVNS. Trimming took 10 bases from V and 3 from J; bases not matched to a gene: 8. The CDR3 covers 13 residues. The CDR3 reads CANTVRGDYGYTF. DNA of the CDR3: TGTGCCAACACCGTCAGGGGGGACTATGGCTACACCTTC.

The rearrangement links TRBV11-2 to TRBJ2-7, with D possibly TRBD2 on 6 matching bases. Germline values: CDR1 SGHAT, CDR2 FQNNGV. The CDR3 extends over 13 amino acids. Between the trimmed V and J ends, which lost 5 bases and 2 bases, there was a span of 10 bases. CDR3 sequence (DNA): TGTGCCAGCAGCGAAGGGAGGACCTACGAGCAGTACTTC. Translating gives CASSEGRTYEQYF.

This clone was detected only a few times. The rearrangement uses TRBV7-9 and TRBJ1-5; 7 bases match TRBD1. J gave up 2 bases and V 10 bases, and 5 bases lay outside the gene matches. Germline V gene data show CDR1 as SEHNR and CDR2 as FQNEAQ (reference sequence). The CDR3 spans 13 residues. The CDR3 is CATSGQRNQPQHF. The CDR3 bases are TGTGCCACCTCGGGACAGCGCAATCAGCCCCAGCATTTT.

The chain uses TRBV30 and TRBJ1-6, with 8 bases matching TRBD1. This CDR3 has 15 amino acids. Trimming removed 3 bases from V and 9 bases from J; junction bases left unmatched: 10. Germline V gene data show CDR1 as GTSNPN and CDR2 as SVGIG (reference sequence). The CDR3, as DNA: TGTGCCTGGAGGGTTCCCTGGGACAGGAGTTCACCCCTCCACTTT. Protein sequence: CAWRVPWDRSSPLHF.

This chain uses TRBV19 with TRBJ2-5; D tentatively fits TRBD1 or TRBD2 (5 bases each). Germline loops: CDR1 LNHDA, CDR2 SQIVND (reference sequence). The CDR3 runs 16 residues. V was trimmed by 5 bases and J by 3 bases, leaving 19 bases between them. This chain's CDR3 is CASSPRPGLDKETQYF. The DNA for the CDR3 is TGTGCCAGTAGTCCGAGGCCCGGACTGGACAAAGAGACCCAGTACTTC.

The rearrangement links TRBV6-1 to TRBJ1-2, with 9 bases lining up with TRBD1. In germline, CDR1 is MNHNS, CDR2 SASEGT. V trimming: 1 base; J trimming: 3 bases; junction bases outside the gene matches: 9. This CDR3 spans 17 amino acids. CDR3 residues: CASSEDQMRQGDYGYTF. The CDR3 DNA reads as TGTGCCAGCAGTGAAGACCAAATGAGACAGGGGGACTATGGCTACACCTTC.

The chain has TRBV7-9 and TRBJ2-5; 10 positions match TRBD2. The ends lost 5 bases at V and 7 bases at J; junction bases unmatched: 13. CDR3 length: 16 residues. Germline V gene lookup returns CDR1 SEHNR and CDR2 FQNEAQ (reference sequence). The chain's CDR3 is CASSLPTSGWRRTQYF. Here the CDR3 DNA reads TGTGCCAGCAGCCTCCCGACTAGCGGGTGGCGGCGGACCCAGTACTTC.

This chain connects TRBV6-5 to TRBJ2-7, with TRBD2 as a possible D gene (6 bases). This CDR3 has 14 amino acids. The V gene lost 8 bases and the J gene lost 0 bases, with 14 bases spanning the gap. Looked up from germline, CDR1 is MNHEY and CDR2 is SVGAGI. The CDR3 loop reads CASSLARSSYEQYF. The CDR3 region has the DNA TGTGCCAGCTCCCTAGCGAGGAGCTCCTACGAGCAGTACTTC.

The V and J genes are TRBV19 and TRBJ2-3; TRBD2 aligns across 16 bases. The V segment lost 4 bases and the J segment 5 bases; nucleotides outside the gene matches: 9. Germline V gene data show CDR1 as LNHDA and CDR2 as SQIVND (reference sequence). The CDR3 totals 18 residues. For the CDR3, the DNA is TGTGCCAGTAGTAGAGCCGGGACTAGCGGGGGGGCCAAAGATACGCAGTATTTT. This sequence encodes CASSRAGTSGGAKDTQYF.

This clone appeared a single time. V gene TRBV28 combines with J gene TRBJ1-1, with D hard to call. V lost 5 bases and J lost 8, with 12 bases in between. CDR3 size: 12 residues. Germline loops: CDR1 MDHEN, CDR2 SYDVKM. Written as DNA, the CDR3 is TGTGCCAGCAGTCTCTTGGGGAGGGAAGCTTTCTTT. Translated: CASSLLGREAFF.

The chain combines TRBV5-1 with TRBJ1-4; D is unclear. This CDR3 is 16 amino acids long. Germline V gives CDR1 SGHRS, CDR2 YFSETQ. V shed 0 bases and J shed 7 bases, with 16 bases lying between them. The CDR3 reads CASSLAEPLGSEKLFF. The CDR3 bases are TGCGCCAGCAGCTTGGCCGAACCTCTGGGGAGTGAAAAACTGTTTTTT. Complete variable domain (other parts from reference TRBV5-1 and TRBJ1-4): KAGVTQTPRYLIKTRGQQVTLSCSPISGHRSVSWYQQTPGQGLQFLFEYFSETQRNKGNFPGRFSGRQFSNSRSEMNVSTLELGDSALYLCASSLAEPLGSEKLFFGSGTQLSVL.

CDR3 in DNA: TGCAGCGTTGACGAAGCGGGGGGCCACGAGCAGTACTTC. Translated, it gives CSVDEAGGHEQYF. V and J are TRBV29-1 and TRBJ2-7; 9 bases line up with TRBD2. Germline assignment: CDR1 SQVTM and CDR2 ANQGSEA. V gave up 3 bases and J gave up 5 bases; unmatched junction bases: 5. This CDR3 has 13 residues.

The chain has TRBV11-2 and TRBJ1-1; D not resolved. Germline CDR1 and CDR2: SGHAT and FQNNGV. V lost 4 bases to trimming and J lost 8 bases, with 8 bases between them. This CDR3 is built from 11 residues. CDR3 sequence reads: CASSSAMEAFF. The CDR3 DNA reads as TGTGCCAGCAGCTCCGCCATGGAAGCTTTCTTT.

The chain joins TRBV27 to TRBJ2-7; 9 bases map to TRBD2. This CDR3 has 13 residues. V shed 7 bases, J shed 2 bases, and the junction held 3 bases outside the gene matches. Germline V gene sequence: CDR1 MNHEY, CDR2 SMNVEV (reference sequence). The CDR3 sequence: CASKASGTYEQYF. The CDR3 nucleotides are TGTGCCAGCAAGGCTAGCGGGACCTACGAGCAGTACTTC.

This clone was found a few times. DNA for the CDR3: TGCGCCAGCAGTGACCCCGTACAGCCCCAGCATTTT. Translating it yields CASSDPVQPQHF. This chain uses TRBV10-2 with TRBJ1-5; D remains ambiguous. V was cut by 3 bases and J by 7 bases, with 7 bases left in between. Germline V CDR1 and CDR2: WSHSY, SAAADI. The CDR3 is made up of 12 amino acids.

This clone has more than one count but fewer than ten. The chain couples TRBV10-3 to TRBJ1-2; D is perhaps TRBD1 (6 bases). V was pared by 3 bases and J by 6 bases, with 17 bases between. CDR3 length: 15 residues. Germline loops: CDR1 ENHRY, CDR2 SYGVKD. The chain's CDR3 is CAISDTVLGGNGYTF. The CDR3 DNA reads TGTGCCATCAGTGATACTGTGTTAGGGGGTAATGGCTACACCTTC.

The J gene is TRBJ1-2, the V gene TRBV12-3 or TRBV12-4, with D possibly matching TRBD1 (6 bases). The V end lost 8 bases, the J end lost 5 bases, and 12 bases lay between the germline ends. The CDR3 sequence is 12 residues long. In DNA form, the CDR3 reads TGTGCCAGCTCAAATAGGGGGTATGGCTACACCTTC. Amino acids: CASSNRGYGYTF.

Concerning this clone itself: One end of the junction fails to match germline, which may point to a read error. The CDR3 DNA follows: TGTGCTAGCAGCTTAGTACTGGGTACCGGGGAGCTGTTTTTT. Translated: CASSLVLGTGELFF. The chain is built from TRBV7-7 and TRBJ2-2; the D is unclear. The CDR3 sequence is 14 residues long. Looked up from germline, CDR1 is SSHAT and CDR2 is FNYEAQ (reference sequence).